Detailed here is one TCR beta chain. Its antigen is still unknown. Unique molecular identifiers tagged individual cDNA molecules. TCRdb independently ran MiXCR on the 5' RACE reads; one entry per CDR3 protein. Of about 34,000 distinct CDR3 sequences listed, roughly 6% are singletons. V lost 3 bases and J lost 2, with 11 bases in between. The CDR3 covers 14 residues. Germline lookup yields CDR1 LGHDT and CDR2 YNNKEL (reference sequence). These data are taken from a study of early T cells in non-severe SARS-CoV-2 infection. For the study at large: Chains were not paired, and sequencing was done on bulk RNA from unsorted whole blood.

Study results and limitations: Private and CD4 specificities were missed by VDJdb matching, which favored anti-spike CD8 responses.

The TCR sequence derives from an adult who was a healthcare worker with PCR-confirmed SARS-CoV-2 infection or an uninfected control (not recorded which). Sequences were obtained from whole blood. The chain is built from TRBV3-1 and TRBJ2-7; D may match TRBD1 or TRBD2 (5 bases each). The CDR3 DNA reads TGTGCCAGCAGCCAGGGACCTCTAGCCTACGAGCAGTACTTC. It is translated as CASSQGPLAYEQYF.